This note documents a single T cell receptor (delta chain) sequence. The protein in TCRdb stems from a much larger clone and differs at residue 3 from this DNA's translation, likely a read error; here the protein is translated from the DNA. TCRdb used CATT to re-call clones from the multiplex PCR reads. This table holds under 60,000 delta-chain clones, around 1.6% found once. This specimen belongs to a study of γδ T cells in repeated Plasmodium falciparum infection. This receptor was obtained from a pool of human donors (malaria-infected and uninfected, not separated). The sequencing input was gamma-delta T cells from blood.

The CDR3 DNA is TGTGCTTTTGGGGAACTAGGAAATCCTTACTGGGGGATTAAACTCATCTTT. Its protein product is CAFGELGNPYWGIKLIF. The chain combines TRDV1 with TRDJ1; 10 bases map to TRDD3. No J segment appears in TCRdb, so it was assigned here by matching the sequence to germline. This CDR3 is built from 17 residues. In germline, CDR1 is TSWWSYY, CDR2 QGS.